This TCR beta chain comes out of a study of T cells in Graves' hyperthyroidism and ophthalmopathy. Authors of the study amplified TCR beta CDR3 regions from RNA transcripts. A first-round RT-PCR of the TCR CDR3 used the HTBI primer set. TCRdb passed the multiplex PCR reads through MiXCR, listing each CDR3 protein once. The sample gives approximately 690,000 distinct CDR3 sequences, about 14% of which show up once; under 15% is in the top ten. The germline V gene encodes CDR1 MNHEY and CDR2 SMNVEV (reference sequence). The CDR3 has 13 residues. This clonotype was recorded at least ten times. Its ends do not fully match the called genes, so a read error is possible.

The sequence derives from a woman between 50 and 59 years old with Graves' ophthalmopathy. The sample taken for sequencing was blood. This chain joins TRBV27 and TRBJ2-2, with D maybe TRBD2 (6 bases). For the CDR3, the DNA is TGTGCCAGCAGTTTAGGGGTTCCCGGGGGGCTGTTTTTT. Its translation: CASSLGVPGGLFF.